This TCR beta chain was profiled in a study of shared clonotypes between healthy human individuals. This clone was counted once. Germline CDR1 is SGHDT and CDR2 is YYEEEE. V lost 1 base and J lost 5, with 9 bases in between. The CDR3 covers 13 residues. The naive CD8 population came from CD45RO-negative cells selected for CCR7, without terminally differentiated effector memory CD45RA+ cells. Profiling relied on immunoSEQ multiplex PCR, and the TCRdb table lists in-frame clones only, not all of them. The sample lists about 680,000 clones, roughly 94% occurring once. The rearrangement links TRBV5-6 to TRBJ2-5; D assignment may be TRBD1 or TRBD2 (6 bases each). The sample was naive CD8+ T cells sorted from blood. The clonotype comes from a man aged 30-40 years in good health. CDR3: CASSLWRGETQYF. Here the CDR3 DNA reads TGTGCCAGCAGCTTGTGGAGGGGGGAGACCCAGTACTTC.